The 12 T cell receptor beta chains presented below share a single source sample, sequenced in a study of metastatic and nonmetastatic thyroid tumors. TCRdb reprocessed the PCR reads via MiXCR. The sample consists of approximately 38,000 clones, about 24% of them appearing once. None of the patients had undergone any treatment ahead of thyroid surgery. The sample was blood. Receptors originate from a female donor with papillary thyroid cancer or a benign thyroid nodule (not recorded which). Some clones in this sample may be carry-over from other donors' samples.

The table lists this clone with a few counts. The chain has TRBV6-2 or TRBV6-3 and TRBJ2-1; 9 positions match TRBD2. Germline V lookup: CDR1 MNHEY, CDR2 SVGEGT. Unmatched junction bases numbered 10, after V lost 6 bases and J lost 4 bases. The length of the CDR3 is 16 residues. The CDR3, as DNA: TGTGCCAGCAGCCGCGGGAGGGGGGGACGGTACAATGAGCAGTTCTTC. The encoded protein is CASSRGRGGRYNEQFF.

In this sample, this clone is medium-sized. The rearrangement joins TRBV27 to TRBJ2-7, with D possibly matching TRBD1 (6 bases). The germline V and J ends were trimmed by 11 bases and 1 base, with 18 bases remaining between them. CDR1 and CDR2 (germline): MNHEY, SMNVEV (reference sequence). This CDR3 is built from 14 residues. The CDR3 region is CARYIAGDSYEQYF. The CDR3, as DNA: TGTGCCCGCTACATCGCAGGGGATTCCTACGAGCAGTACTTC.

A few counts support this clone. The junction and the germline gene differ at one end; a read error may be behind it. The chain combines TRBV7-8 with TRBJ2-7; D not certain. The germline V gene encodes CDR1 SGHVS and CDR2 FQNEAQ. CDR3 length: 12 amino acids. CDR3: CASTTTVSERYF. The CDR3 DNA follows: TGTGCCAGCACCACTACTGTTTCCGAGCGGTACTTC.

This clone is labeled as medium-sized. This sequence joins TRBV6-1 and TRBJ2-7; 7 bases align to TRBD1. V trimming: 6 bases; J trimming: 0 bases; junction bases outside the gene matches: 2. Germline CDR1 and CDR2: MNHNS and SASEGT. The CDR3 is made up of 13 amino acids. DNA of the CDR3: TGTGCCAGCAGACGGGACAGCTCCTACGAGCAGTACTTC. As protein: CASRRDSSYEQYF.

There are many counts of this clone. This chain's CDR3 is CASSLGQGSGYTF. CDR3 DNA sequence: TGCGCCAGCAGCTTGGGACAGGGGAGCGGCTACACCTTC. The chain recombines TRBV5-1 with TRBJ1-2; 8 nucleotides line up with TRBD1. This CDR3 comprises 13 residues. Germline CDR1 is SGHRS and CDR2 is YFSETQ. With V trimmed by 0 bases and J by 8 bases, 3 bases remained unmatched.

This clone was recorded at least ten times. This chain connects TRBV2 to TRBJ2-3; a weak D match, TRBD2 (6 bases). This CDR3 spans 14 amino acids. Germline values: CDR1 SNHLY, CDR2 FYNNEI. V gave up 6 bases and J gave up 2 bases, with 12 bases separating them. The CDR3 bases are TGTGCCAGCAGGAGGAGCGGGCTCACAGATACGCAGTATTTT. Amino acids: CASRRSGLTDTQYF.

Ten or more counts support this clone. A read error may account for a junction end that differs from germline. The genes are TRBV7-7 and TRBJ2-5, with TRBD1 identical over 11 bases. The CDR3 covers 15 residues. Germline V gene lookup returns CDR1 SSHAT and CDR2 FNYEAQ (reference sequence). The CDR3 nucleotides read TGTGCTAGCAGCTTAGGGACAGGGGGTCCCCAAACCCAGTACTTC. Protein product: CASSLGTGGPQTQYF.

This clone was counted many times. V usage is TRBV14 and J usage is TRBJ1-2, with D possibly TRBD1 on 6 matching bases. CDR1 SGHDN and CDR2 FVKESK come from the germline V gene. Deletions cut 2 bases from V and 2 bases from J, with 15 bases between. The CDR3 is 16 amino acids. In DNA form, the CDR3 reads TGTGCCAGCAGCCAAAGCCACGGACAGCAAAACTATGGCTACACCTTC. Translation gives CASSQSHGQQNYGYTF.

In its sample, this clone was seen many times. V usage is TRBV6-6 and J usage is TRBJ2-1; D is possibly TRBD1 or TRBD2 (6 bases each). The CDR3 is made up of 15 amino acids. Germline loops: CDR1 MNHNY, CDR2 SVGAGI (reference sequence). The germline V and J ends were trimmed by 2 bases and 6 bases, with 14 bases remaining between them. This chain's CDR3 is CASSYTGAPSNEQFF. CDR3 in DNA: TGTGCCAGCAGTTACACGGGGGCCCCCAGCAATGAGCAGTTCTTC.

V gene TRBV28 combines with J gene TRBJ2-3; D remains ambiguous. The germline V gene encodes CDR1 MDHEN and CDR2 SYDVKM. The CDR3 extends over 18 amino acids. The V gene lost 3 bases and the J gene lost 1 base, with 20 bases spanning the gap. CDR3 sequence: CASSLGFGRVKGTDTQYF. CDR3 coding DNA: TGTGCCAGCAGTTTGGGATTTGGTCGGGTAAAGGGCACAGATACGCAGTATTTT.

Ten or more counts support this clone. This sequence joins TRBV5-6 and TRBJ2-1, with TRBD2 matching over 9 bases. V gave up 3 bases and J gave up 4 bases; unmatched junction bases: 2. Looked up from germline, CDR1 is SGHDT and CDR2 is YYEEEE. CDR3 size: 14 residues. The CDR3 loop is CASSSSGTYNEQFF. The CDR3 DNA follows: TGTGCCAGCAGCTCTAGCGGGACTTACAATGAGCAGTTCTTC.

This clone came up a few times. One junction end disagrees with the germline gene, perhaps due to a read error. CDR3 loop: CASMETYEHYF. CDR3 sequence (DNA): TGTGCCAGCATGGAGACCTACGAGCACTACTTC. The chain joins TRBV6-2 or TRBV6-3 to TRBJ2-7; D gene uncertain. Germline lookup yields CDR1 MNHEY and CDR2 SVGEGT. The CDR3 runs 11 residues.